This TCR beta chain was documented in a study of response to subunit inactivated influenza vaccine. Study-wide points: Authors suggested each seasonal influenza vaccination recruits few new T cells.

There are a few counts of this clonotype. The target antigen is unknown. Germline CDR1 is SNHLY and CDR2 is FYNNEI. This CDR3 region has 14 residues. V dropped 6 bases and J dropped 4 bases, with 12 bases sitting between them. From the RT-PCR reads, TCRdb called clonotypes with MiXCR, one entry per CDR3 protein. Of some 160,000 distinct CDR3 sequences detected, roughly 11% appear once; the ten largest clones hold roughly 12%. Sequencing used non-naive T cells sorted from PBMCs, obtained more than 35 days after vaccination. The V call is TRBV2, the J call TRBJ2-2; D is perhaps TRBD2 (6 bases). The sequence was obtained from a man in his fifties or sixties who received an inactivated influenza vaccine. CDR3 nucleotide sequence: TGTGCCAGCAGAGGGGCGCGGGGCACCGGGGAGCTGTTTTTT. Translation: CASRGARGTGELFF.